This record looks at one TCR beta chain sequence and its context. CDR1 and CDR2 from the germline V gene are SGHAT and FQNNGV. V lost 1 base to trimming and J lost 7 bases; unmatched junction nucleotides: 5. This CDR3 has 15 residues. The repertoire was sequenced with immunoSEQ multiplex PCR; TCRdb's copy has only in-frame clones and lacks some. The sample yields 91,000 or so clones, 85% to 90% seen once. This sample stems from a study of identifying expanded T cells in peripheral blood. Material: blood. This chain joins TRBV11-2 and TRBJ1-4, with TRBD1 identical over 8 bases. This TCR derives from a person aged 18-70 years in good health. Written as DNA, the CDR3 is TGTGCCAGCAGCTTAGGAGGACAGGGTCTTGAAAAACTGTTTTTT. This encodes CASSLGGQGLEKLFF.